Following are 14 T cell receptor beta chains from one sample sequenced in a study of T cells in Graves' hyperthyroidism and ophthalmopathy. It was RNA transcripts that yielded the amplified TCR beta CDR3 regions. With the HTBI primer set, the TCR CDR3 went through a first round of RT-PCR. TCRdb analysed the multiplex PCR reads with MiXCR anew, one entry per CDR3 protein. The data contain 250,000 to 300,000 distinct CDR3 sequences, 10% to 15% of them seen just once; the ten biggest clones take up 7.8%. Material for sequencing was blood. The receptors shown here come from a woman in her thirties with Graves' hyperthyroidism that later progressed to Graves' ophthalmopathy.

Details on this clonotype: A much larger clone differs from this one at a single base, so this may be a read error. The chain uses TRBV9 and TRBJ1-1; TRBD1 is a possible D gene (6 bases). The CDR3 sequence is 14 residues long. Germline V gene sequence: CDR1 SGDLS, CDR2 YYNGEE. The ends were cut back, 3 bases at V and 5 bases at J, with 14 bases in the middle. The DNA for the CDR3 is TGTGCCAGCAGCGCCGTGGGGGCTAGGACTGAAGCTTTCTTT. Translation: CASSAVGARTEAFF.

This clonotype was seen a few times. The rearrangement joins TRBV4-2 to TRBJ2-7; D possibly corresponds to TRBD2 (6 bases). Between the trimmed V and J ends, which lost 4 bases and 1 base, there was a span of 17 bases. The CDR3 contains 16 residues. Germline V CDR1 and CDR2: LGHNA, YNFKEQ. The CDR3 nucleotides read TGTGCCAGCAGCCGAGAAGCCGCCGGGGGATCCTACGAGCAGTACTTC. It translates to CASSREAAGGSYEQYF.

This clonotype was picked up many times. J is TRBJ2-1 and V is TRBV6-2 or TRBV6-3; 11 bases fit TRBD2. The germline gives CDR1 MNHEY, CDR2 SVGEGT. The CDR3 is 15 residues long. The junction had 10 bases not matched to a gene; V was cut back by 6 bases and J by 9 bases. CDR3 sequence: CASSRLSGRALEQFF. DNA for the CDR3: TGTGCCAGCAGCCGCCTTAGCGGGAGGGCACTTGAGCAGTTCTTC.

Concerning this clonotype itself: A much larger clone lies a single base off, so this may be a read error. The chain joins TRBV11-2 to TRBJ1-1, with unresolved D. The V end lost 2 bases, the J end lost 1 base, and 8 bases lay between the germline ends. From germline, CDR1 is SGHAT and CDR2 FQNNGV. The CDR3 length is 14 residues. In DNA form, the CDR3 reads TGTGCCAGCAGCTTAACGGACGGGAACACTGAAGCTTTCTTT. This translates into CASSLTDGNTEAFF.

This clonotype was detected a few times. The chain couples TRBV19 to TRBJ2-3; possibly TRBD2 for D (6 bases). Germline CDR1 LNHDA, CDR2 SQIVND (reference sequence). There are 17 residues in the CDR3. V was pared by 4 bases and J by 2 bases, with 19 bases between. CDR3 sequence reads: CASSTIFRDWSTDTQYF. CDR3 DNA: TGTGCCAGTAGTACAATTTTCCGGGACTGGTCCACAGATACGCAGTATTTT. The full variable domain, rest sourced from reference TRBV19 and TRBJ2-3, is DGGITQSPKYLFRKEGQNVTLSCEQNLNHDAMYWYRQDPGQGLRLIYYSQIVNDFQKGDIAEGYSVSREKKESFPLTVTSAQKNPTAFYLCASSTIFRDWSTDTQYFGPGTRLTVL.

This clonotype was counted ten times or more. V gene TRBV30 combines with J gene TRBJ2-3; a possible D gene is TRBD2 (6 bases). V was shortened by 1 base and J by 2 bases, with 10 bases between the two germline ends. Germline values: CDR1 GTSNPN, CDR2 SVGIG (reference sequence). The CDR3 loop spans 14 amino acids. Here the CDR3 reads CAWSAGAATDTQYF. CDR3 in DNA: TGTGCCTGGAGTGCGGGAGCGGCCACAGATACGCAGTATTTT.

This clonotype was counted ten times or more. The rearrangement links TRBV12-3 or TRBV12-4 to TRBJ1-1; TRBD1 matches at 7 bases. Trimming took 6 bases from V and 6 from J; bases not matched to a gene: 13. This CDR3 is built from 15 residues. CDR3 nucleotide sequence: TGTGCCAGCAGCCGTCGGACAGGCACCGGTCCTGAAGCTTTCTTT. Its protein product is CASSRRTGTGPEAFF.

Ten or more counts support this clonotype. V gene TRBV20-1 combines with J gene TRBJ1-1, with TRBD1 as a possible D gene (5 bases). This CDR3 is built from 11 residues. The V gene lost 3 bases and the J gene lost 6 bases, with 8 bases spanning the gap. The germline V gene encodes CDR1 DFQATT and CDR2 SNEGSKA (reference sequence). The CDR3 sequence is CSASGHPEAFF. DNA for the CDR3: TGCAGTGCTAGCGGACACCCTGAAGCTTTCTTT.

This clonotype was seen repeatedly, ten times or more. The chain carries TRBV11-2 and TRBJ1-3, with a tentative D call TRBD1 (6 bases). Germline V gives CDR1 SGHAT, CDR2 FQNNGV. V was pared by 1 base and J by 7 bases, with 17 bases between. CDR3 size: 16 residues. The CDR3, as DNA: TGTGCCAGCAGCTTAGCCATGGGGGCTGGCGGGAACACCATATATTTT. Its translation: CASSLAMGAGGNTIYF.

This clonotype was recorded only once. The V call is TRBV2, the J call TRBJ2-7, with TRBD1 identical over 8 bases. From germline, CDR1 is SNHLY and CDR2 FYNNEI. This CDR3 region has 16 residues. With V trimmed by 7 bases and J by 8 bases, 19 bases remained unmatched. The chain's CDR3 is CASKKRTGTGGHQQYF. CDR3 sequence (DNA): TGTGCCAGCAAGAAACGGACCGGGACAGGCGGCCATCAGCAGTACTTC.

This clonotype has a handful of counts. The genes are TRBV7-8 and TRBJ2-2; 10 bases fit TRBD1. V was clipped by 2 bases and J by 3 bases; unmatched bases: 6. The V gene's germline CDR1 is SGHVS and CDR2 FQNEAQ. The CDR3 covers 17 residues. CDR3 sequence reads: CASSLTPGQGHTGELFF. The CDR3 bases are TGTGCCAGCAGCTTAACACCGGGACAGGGGCACACCGGGGAGCTGTTTTTT.

The J gene is TRBJ2-5, the V gene TRBV19; D uncertain. Trimming shortened V by 3 bases and J by 2 bases, and 13 bases separated the two germline ends. The CDR3 is 15 amino acids. Germline CDR1 LNHDA, CDR2 SQIVND (reference sequence). CDR3 residues: CASSIPGRKQETQYF. CDR3 DNA sequence: TGTGCCAGTAGTATTCCTGGACGGAAACAAGAGACCCAGTACTTC.

This clonotype has just one count. The chain employs TRBV5-4 and TRBJ2-5, with 14 bases lining up with TRBD2. Unmatched junction bases numbered 8, after V lost 3 bases and J lost 7 bases. The CDR3 consists of 16 residues. Germline CDR1 reads SGHNT; CDR2 reads YYREEE (reference sequence). In DNA form, the CDR3 reads TGTGCCAGCAGCTCCGGGACTAGCGGGAGCTTGCGGACCCAGTACTTC. It specifies CASSSGTSGSLRTQYF.

This clonotype has more than one count but fewer than ten. The chain has TRBV30 and TRBJ2-6; D possibly matches TRBD1 or TRBD2 (6 bases each). With 3 bases removed from V and 1 base from J, the gap between germline ends came to 16 bases. Germline V CDR1 and CDR2: GTSNPN, SVGIG (reference sequence). The CDR3 consists of 17 residues. The CDR3, as DNA: TGTGCCTGGAGCCCGTGGGGGGCCCGATCTGGGGCCAACGTCCTGACTTTC. Amino acids: CAWSPWGARSGANVLTF.